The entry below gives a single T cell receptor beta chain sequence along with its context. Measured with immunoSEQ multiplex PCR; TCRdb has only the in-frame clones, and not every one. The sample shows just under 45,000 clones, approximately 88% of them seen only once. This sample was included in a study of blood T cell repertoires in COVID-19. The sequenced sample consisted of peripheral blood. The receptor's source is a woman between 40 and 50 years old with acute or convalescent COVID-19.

This CDR3 is CASSHATGGYEQYF. In DNA form, the CDR3 reads TGTGCCAGCAGCCATGCGACAGGGGGCTACGAGCAGTACTTC. This sequence joins TRBV3-1 (or the pseudogene TRBV3-2) and TRBJ2-7; 9 bases are a match to TRBD1. The CDR3 contains 14 residues. Trimming at V came to 3 bases and at J to 3 bases, leaving 3 bases not matched to a gene. The germline V gene has CDR1 LGHDT and CDR2 YNNKEL (reference sequence).